What follows describes a single TCR beta chain. Antigen: not known. Cells designated naive CD8 were CD45RO-negative and were positively selected for CCR7, with terminally differentiated effector memory CD45RA+ cells excluded. The data stem from a study of shared clonotypes between healthy human individuals. The study's findings and limits: The genetic and exposure-history diversity represented was limited by few donors.

Trimming left V 0 bases short and J 4 bases short, with 14 bases between. CDR1 is SGHRS, CDR2 YFSETQ, per germline. This CDR3 region has 15 residues. Some clones are missing from TCRdb's copy, which holds only in-frame ones; the method was immunoSEQ multiplex PCR. The sample has about 800,000 clones, about 97% seen once; the top ten hold around 0.25%. This receptor was obtained from a man aged 25 to 45 in good health. The chain carries TRBV5-1 and TRBJ2-7; D possibly matches TRBD1 or TRBD2 (6 bases each). The sample consisted of naive CD8+ T cells sorted from blood. CDR3 in amino acids: CASSLEEGQGYEQYF. The CDR3 coding sequence is TGCGCCAGCAGCTTGGAGGAGGGACAAGGTTACGAGCAGTACTTC.